Here is one TCR beta chain with its context. The entry originates in a study of radiotherapy plus CTLA-4 blockade in lung cancer. This CDR3 is built from 17 residues. V trimming: 0 bases; J trimming: 3 bases; junction bases outside the gene matches: 8. Germline CDR1 and CDR2: LGHNA and YNFKEQ. Lung cancer patients with chemo-refractory metastatic non-small-cell disease were given focal radiation plus CTLA-4 blockade with ipilimumab. Assay: immunoSEQ multiplex PCR; the TCRdb copy retains only in-frame clones and omits some. The table lists roughly 45,000 clones, 60% to 70% of them singletons. The starting material was peripheral blood, obtained from a patient treated with radiotherapy plus ipilimumab. The V and J genes are TRBV4-2 and TRBJ2-3, with 8 bases matching TRBD2. The TCR sequence derives from a human donor with non-small cell lung cancer who had a partial response to radiotherapy plus ipilimumab. CDR3 sequence reads: CASSQDRTGGETDTQYF. Here the CDR3 DNA reads TGTGCCAGCAGCCAAGATCGGACGGGGGGGGAGACAGATACGCAGTATTTT.